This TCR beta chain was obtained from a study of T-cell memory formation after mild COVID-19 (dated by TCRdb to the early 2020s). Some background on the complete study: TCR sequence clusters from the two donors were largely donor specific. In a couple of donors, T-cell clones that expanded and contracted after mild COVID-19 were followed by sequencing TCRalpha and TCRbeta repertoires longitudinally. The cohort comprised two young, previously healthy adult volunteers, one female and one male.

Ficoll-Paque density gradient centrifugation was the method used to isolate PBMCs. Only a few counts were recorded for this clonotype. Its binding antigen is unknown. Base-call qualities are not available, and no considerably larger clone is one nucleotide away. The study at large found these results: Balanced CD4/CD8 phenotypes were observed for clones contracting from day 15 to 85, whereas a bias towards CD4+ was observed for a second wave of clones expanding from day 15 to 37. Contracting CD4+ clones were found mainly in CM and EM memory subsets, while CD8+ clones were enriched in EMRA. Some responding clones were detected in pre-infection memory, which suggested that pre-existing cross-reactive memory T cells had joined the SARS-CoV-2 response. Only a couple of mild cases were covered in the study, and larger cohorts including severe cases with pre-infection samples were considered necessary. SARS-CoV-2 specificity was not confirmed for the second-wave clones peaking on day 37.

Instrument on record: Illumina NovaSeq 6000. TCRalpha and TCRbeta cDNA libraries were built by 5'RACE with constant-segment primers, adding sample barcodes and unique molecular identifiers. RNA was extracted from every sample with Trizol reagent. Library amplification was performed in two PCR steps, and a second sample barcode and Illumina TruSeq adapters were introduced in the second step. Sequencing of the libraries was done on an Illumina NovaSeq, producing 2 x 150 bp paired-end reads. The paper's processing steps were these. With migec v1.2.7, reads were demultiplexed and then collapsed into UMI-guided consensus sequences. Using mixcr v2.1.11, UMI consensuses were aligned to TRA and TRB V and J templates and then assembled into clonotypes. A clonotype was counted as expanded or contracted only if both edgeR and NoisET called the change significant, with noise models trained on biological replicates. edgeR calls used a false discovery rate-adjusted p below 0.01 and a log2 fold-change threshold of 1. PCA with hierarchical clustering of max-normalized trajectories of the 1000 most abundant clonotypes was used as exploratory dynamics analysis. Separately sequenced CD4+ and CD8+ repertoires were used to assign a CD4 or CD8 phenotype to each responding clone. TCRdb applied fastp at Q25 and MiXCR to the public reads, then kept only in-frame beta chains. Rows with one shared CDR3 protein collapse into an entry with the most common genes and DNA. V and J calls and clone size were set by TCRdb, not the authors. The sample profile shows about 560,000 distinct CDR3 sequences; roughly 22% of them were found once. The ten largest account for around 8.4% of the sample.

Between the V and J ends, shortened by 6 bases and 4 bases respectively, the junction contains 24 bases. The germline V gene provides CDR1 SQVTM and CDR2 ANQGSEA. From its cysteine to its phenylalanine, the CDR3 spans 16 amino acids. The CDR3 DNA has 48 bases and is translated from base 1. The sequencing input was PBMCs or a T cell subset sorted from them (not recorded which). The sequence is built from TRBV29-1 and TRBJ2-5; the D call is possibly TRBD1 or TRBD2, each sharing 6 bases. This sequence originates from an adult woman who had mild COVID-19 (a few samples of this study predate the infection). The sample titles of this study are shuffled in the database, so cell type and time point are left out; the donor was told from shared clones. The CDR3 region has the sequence CSVGLAARGRRETQYF. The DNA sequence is TGCAGCGTAGGACTGGCGGCCCGGGGGCGGCGAGAGACCCAGTACTTC.